The clone carrying this T cell receptor beta chain has a count of ten or more. Its antigen is unknown. CDR1 is SGDLS, CDR2 YYNGEE, per germline. The CDR3 extends over 13 amino acids. Trimming shortened V by 3 bases and J by 0 bases, and 4 bases separated the two germline ends. The definition of stable Graves' hyperthyroidism was no ophthalmopathy progression within 18 months. With a duration under 2 months, the hyperthyroidism was newly diagnosed in patients aged 18 to 65. Diagnostic assessment was based on clinical symptoms, serum thyroxine and TRAb, thyroid ultrasound and orbital computed tomography. The data were taken from a study of T cells in Graves' hyperthyroidism and ophthalmopathy. RNA transcripts served as the template for amplifying TCR beta CDR3 regions. First-round RT-PCR targeting the TCR CDR3 was performed with the HTBI primer set. TCRdb reprocessed the multiplex PCR reads via MiXCR and lists one record per CDR3 protein. The sample includes roughly 580,000 distinct CDR3 sequences, 35% to 55% of them seen just once.

Study-wide results and limits: Model output signaled ophthalmopathy a median roughly 6.1 months ahead of onset.

This receptor was obtained from a woman between 18 and 29 years old with Graves' hyperthyroidism. The chain couples TRBV9 to TRBJ1-5; D uncertain. What was sequenced was peripheral blood or thyroid tissue (not recorded which). The CDR3 sequence is CASSGHSNQPQHF. CDR3 coding DNA: TGTGCCAGCAGCGGGCATAGCAATCAGCCCCAGCATTTT.